Following are 26 T cell receptor beta chains from one sample sequenced in a study of tumor-infiltrating lymphocytes in primary liver carcinoma. A primer matching the constant region was used to make TCR beta cDNA from approximately 0.45 ug of total RNA. Nested multiplex PCR, run for three rounds with slightly modified ARM-PCR, yielded TCR beta libraries. Two initial PCR rounds of approximately 10 cycles each paired TRBV1-TRBV30 forward primers with a C-beta reverse primer. One entry per CDR3 protein, called by TCRdb with MiXCR from the multiplex PCR reads. The sample yields under 85,000 distinct CDR3 sequences, roughly 72% seen once. Starting material for RNA and DNA co-extraction consisted of about 17-32 mg of unsorted bulk tissue. Sequencing was performed on liver tumor tissue from sampling region 1. The sample's subset: tumor region T1, superior pole. Source of these receptors: a man aged 35 to 55 with primary liver carcinoma and hepatitis B virus infection.

Of note for this clonotype: A junction end diverges from the germline sequence, so it may reflect a read error. The chain carries TRBV14 and TRBJ2-7; TRBD2 might be the D (6 bases). CDR3 length: 13 residues. Germline V lookup: CDR1 SGHDN, CDR2 FVKESK. The CDR3 spells CAIRMGGLLEQYF. The DNA of the CDR3 is TGTGCCATCAGGATGGGAGGACTCCTGGAGCAATATTTC.

The CDR3 DNA reads TGCAGTGCTAAGTCACGGGCGGCGCCTTCTGAAGCTTTCTTT. Its translation is CSAKSRAAPSEAFF. The chain uses TRBV20-1 and TRBJ1-1; D call uncertain. The CDR3 loop spans 14 amino acids. Trimming took 4 bases from V and 6 from J, leaving 18 bases between them. Per germline, CDR1 DFQATT and CDR2 SNEGSKA (reference sequence).

Turning to this clonotype: Here the CDR3 omits its conserved ending phenylalanine or tryptophan, so a read error is the likely source. The gene calls are TRBV10-1 and TRBJ2-1; D possibly corresponds to TRBD1 (5 bases). Germline CDR1 WNHNN, CDR2 SYGVQD (reference sequence). The CDR3 runs to 14 residues. The DNA of the CDR3 is TGCGGCATCAGCGACAGAAGCTCCTACAATGAGCAGTTCTTA. Translated, it gives CGISDRSSYNEQFL.

This clonotype has a count of ten or more. The chain recombines TRBV7-9 with TRBJ2-1; D possibly corresponds to TRBD1 (5 bases). Germline CDR1 and CDR2: SEHNR and FQNEAQ (reference sequence). CDR3 length: 15 amino acids. V dropped 6 bases and J dropped 1 base, with 13 bases sitting between them. The CDR3 loop reads CASRSRQGSYNEQFF. CDR3 sequence (DNA): TGTGCCAGCAGAAGTAGGCAGGGTTCCTACAATGAGCAGTTCTTC.

As to this clonotype: Given a much more abundant clone one base away, this may be a read error. This chain uses TRBV5-1 with TRBJ2-2, with D possibly matching TRBD2 (6 bases). Germline V gene lookup returns CDR1 SGHRS and CDR2 YFSETQ. The ends were cut back, 4 bases at V and 5 bases at J, with 18 bases in the middle. The CDR3 has 16 residues. The CDR3 DNA sequence: TGCGCCAGCAGCCACAACCCGGGGGTCTCTACCGGGGAGCTGTTTTTT. Translation gives CASSHNPGVSTGELFF. The full variable domain, in which reference TRBV5-1 and TRBJ2-2 provide the parts outside the CDR3, is KAGVTQTPRYLIKTRGQQVTLSCSPISGHRSVSWYQQTPGQGLQFLFEYFSETQRNKGNFPGRFSGRQFSNSRSEMNVSTLELGDSALYLCASSHNPGVSTGELFFGEGSRLTVL.

This clonotype was recorded once. The chain uses TRBV6-5 and TRBJ1-3; a weak D match, TRBD1 (6 bases). V was trimmed by 7 bases and J by 5 bases, leaving 18 bases between them. Germline V gene lookup returns CDR1 MNHEY and CDR2 SVGAGI. The CDR3 covers 15 residues. The CDR3 nucleotides are TGTGCCAGCACTTCACTCCGGACAGCTAGAAACACCATATATTTT. Protein sequence: CASTSLRTARNTIYF.

A remark on this clonotype: Just one base apart from a much larger clone, this may be a read error. The J gene is TRBJ1-1, the V gene TRBV7-9; no clear D gene. Germline lookup yields CDR1 SEHNR and CDR2 FQNEAQ (reference sequence). The CDR3 is 12 amino acids. The CDR3 DNA follows: TGTGCCAGCAGCCGAATGAACACTGAAACTTTCTTT. Encoded protein: CASSRMNTETFF.

This clonotype appeared a single time. An end of the junction differs from the germline gene, which may be a read error. The chain couples TRBV6-1 to TRBJ2-3; tentative D call: TRBD1 (6 bases). The CDR3 loop spans 17 amino acids. Germline V gene data show CDR1 as MNHNS and CDR2 as SASEGT. CDR3 protein: CASSAGQGIARTDTRYF. CDR3 nucleotide sequence: TGTGCCAGCAGTGCCGGGCAGGGAATAGCAAGGACAGATACGCGGTATTTT.

As regards this clonotype: Mismatch with germline at one junction end may stem from a read error. J is TRBJ2-2 and V is TRBV4-2; D is unclear. This CDR3 comprises 14 residues. CDR1 and CDR2 (germline): LGHNA, YNFKEQ. This CDR3 is CVSSQEGNTGELFF. CDR3 bases: TGTGTCAGCAGCCAAGAAGGAAACACAGGGGAGCTGTTTTTT.

This clonotype was seen a single time. This may come from a read error, since a much larger clone is one base off. The chain uses TRBV28 and TRBJ2-5, with TRBD2 matching over 15 bases. Germline V gene data show CDR1 as MDHEN and CDR2 as SYDVKM. CDR3 length equals 17 residues. The CDR3 bases are TGTCCCAGCAGTCCCCCCCGGACTAGCGGGAGGGAAGAGACCCAGTACTTC. This gives the protein CPSSPPRTSGREETQYF.

On this clonotype itself: The CDR3 does not end in the conserved phenylalanine or tryptophan, so this is likely a read error. The DNA is omitted, as the CDR3 cannot be located on it reliably, and the CDR3 follows TCRdb's listing. The chain links TRBV6-6 to TRBJ2-7; the table gives TRBD2 as D, unverified against the DNA. The CDR3 numbers 16 amino acids, ends counted. Germline values: CDR1 MNHNY, CDR2 SVGAGI (reference sequence). CDR3: CASSSRTDGSSYEHYL.

The chain uses TRBV12-3 or TRBV12-4 and TRBJ1-5, with D possibly matching TRBD1 (6 bases). The CDR3 has 14 residues. Trimming shortened V by 6 bases and J by 3 bases, and 12 bases separated the two germline ends. CDR3 region: CASSLGQFNQPQHF. In DNA, the CDR3 is TGTGCCAGCAGCCTGGGACAATTCAATCAGCCCCAGCATTTT.

This clonotype was recorded once. No conserved phenylalanine or tryptophan is present at the end of the CDR3, so a read error is the likely explanation. It is unclear where the CDR3 begins or ends on the DNA, so no DNA is shown, and the CDR3 is as TCRdb lists it. The V gene is TRBV11-2, the J gene TRBJ2-3. The CDR3 is made up of 14 amino acids, end residues included. Germline assignment: CDR1 SGHAT and CDR2 FQNNGV. The CDR3 region is CASSLSRGSDTQYL.

About this clonotype: A single base separates this from a much larger clone, so it may be a read error. The chain has TRBV29-1 and TRBJ2-1, with TRBD2 matching 10 bases. The V gene's germline CDR1 is SQVTM and CDR2 ANQGSEA. The CDR3 length is 15 residues. V shed 6 bases, J shed 3 bases, and the junction held 8 bases outside the gene matches. CDR3 DNA: TGCAGCGTCACCCCTAGCGGGAGTCTCTACAATGAGCAGTTCTTC. Residues: CSVTPSGSLYNEQFF.

On this clonotype itself: A much larger clone is a single base away; this may be a read error. V usage is TRBV7-8 and J usage is TRBJ2-6, with D possibly being TRBD2 (5 bases). The CDR3 has 17 amino acids. Germline V gives CDR1 SGHVS, CDR2 FQNEAQ. V was pared by 0 bases and J by 3 bases, with 12 bases between. CDR3 nucleotide sequence: TGTGCCAGCAGCTTAGCGTGGATTGACTATGGGGCCAACGTCCTGACTTTC. Translating gives CASSLAWIDYGANVLTF.

By share of the sample, this clonotype is medium-sized. The chain uses TRBV6-5 and TRBJ1-2; D remains ambiguous. The V end was cut by 4 bases, the J end by 4 bases, with 7 bases between. Germline CDR1 and CDR2: MNHEY and SVGAGI. CDR3 length: 12 amino acids. The CDR3 DNA is TGTGCCAGCAGTTCGGGCGGCTATGGCTACACCTTC. Its translation: CASSSGGYGYTF.

The genes are TRBV14 and TRBJ2-7, with D unresolved. In germline, CDR1 is SGHDN, CDR2 FVKESK. V was clipped by 4 bases and J by 5 bases, with 15 bases between them. This CDR3 contains 14 residues. In DNA, the CDR3 is TGTGCCAGCAGCCTTACCGGATCGTCAAACGAGCAGTACTTC. Amino acids: CASSLTGSSNEQYF.

Comments on this clonotype: At one end, the junction sequence differs from germline, possibly due to a read error. V and J are TRBV11-3 and TRBJ1-1, with D hard to call. The V gene's germline CDR1 is SGHNT and CDR2 YENEEA. The length of the CDR3 is 14 residues. The CDR3 DNA follows: TGTGCCAATAGCTTAGCGGGGTATGGCACTAAAGCTTTCTTT. It codes for CANSLAGYGTKAFF.

This clonotype has a single count. The junction differs from germline at one of its ends, possibly a read error. The chain recombines TRBV12-3 or TRBV12-4 with TRBJ1-5; D is uncertain. CDR3 length: 13 residues. The DNA of the CDR3 is TGTGCCAGCAATTTTGGGGTTAAACAGCCCCAACATTTT. Amino acid sequence: CASNFGVKQPQHF.

This clonotype has only a few counts. A much more abundant neighbour one base away suggests this may be a read error. The rearrangement links TRBV7-9 to TRBJ2-7; D gene unclear. The CDR3 has 12 residues. The germline V gene encodes CDR1 SEHNR and CDR2 FQNEAQ (reference sequence). The CDR3 loop is CVSSFETYEQYF. DNA of the CDR3: TGTGTCAGCAGCTTCGAGACCTACGAGCAGTACTTC. The full variable domain, with the rest looked up from reference TRBV7-9 and TRBJ2-7, is DTGVSQNPRHKITKRGQNVTFRCDPISEHNRLYWYRQTLGQGPEFLTYFQNEAQLEKSRLLSDRFSAERPKGSFSTLEIQRTEQGDSAMYLCVSSFETYEQYFGPGTRLTVT.

To note about this clonotype: A read error is likely, as this CDR3 ends without the conserved phenylalanine or tryptophan. The DNA is omitted, as the CDR3 cannot be located on it reliably, and the CDR3 follows TCRdb's listing. This chain links TRBV12-3 or TRBV12-4 with TRBJ1-2. The CDR3 is 12 residues long, ends included. Here the CDR3 reads CASSSENYGYAL.

Remarks on this clonotype: No conserved phenylalanine or tryptophan ends this CDR3, so it is likely a read error. The V call is TRBV6-5, the J call TRBJ1-1; D is unresolved. The CDR3 runs to 13 residues. Trimming took 4 bases from V and 3 from J, leaving 9 bases between them. CDR1 MNHEY and CDR2 SVGAGI come from the germline V gene. CDR3 nucleotide sequence: TGTGCCAGCAGTTGGGCGAGGGACACTGAAGCTTTCGTT. Amino acids: CASSWARDTEAFV.

This clonotype was recorded at least ten times. J is TRBJ2-1 and V is TRBV18, with D perhaps matching TRBD2 (6 bases). Per the germline V gene, CDR1 is KGHSH and CDR2 is LQKENI. The CDR3 is made up of 15 amino acids. Trimming cost V 2 bases and J 4 bases, with 12 bases left between them. As DNA, the CDR3 is TGTGCCAGCTCACCAGAGGGACTTACTTACAATGAGCAGTTCTTC. Protein product: CASSPEGLTYNEQFF.

About this clonotype itself: A much larger clone differs from this one at a single base, so this may be a read error. The chain combines TRBV29-1 with TRBJ1-1; D call uncertain. Germline V lookup: CDR1 SQVTM, CDR2 ANQGSEA. Between the trimmed V and J ends, which lost 3 bases and 10 bases, there was a span of 12 bases. The CDR3 is 11 residues long. CDR3 coding DNA: TGCAGCGTTGACGATAGGAAAGGAGCTTTCTTT. Its translation is CSVDDRKGAFF.

Remarks on this clonotype: An end of the junction does not agree with germline; a read error may underlie this. CDR3 in DNA: TGCGCCAGGAGCCATGATCACGGGGGAACCGGGGAGCTGTTTTTT. This encodes CARSHDHGGTGELFF. This rearrangement joins TRBV4-1 to TRBJ2-2; TRBD2 is a possible D gene (6 bases). In germline, CDR1 is MGHRA, CDR2 YSYEKL. The CDR3 runs to 15 residues.

Comment on this clonotype: At one boundary the junction diverges from the germline segment, which might be a read error. The chain recombines TRBV4-1 with TRBJ2-1, with D maybe TRBD2 (5 bases). CDR1 is MGHRA and CDR2 is YSYEKL in the germline V gene. The CDR3 has 15 amino acids. In DNA form, the CDR3 reads TGCGCCAGCACTGCCCGGGAACGGGTGGTGAGTGAGCAGCTCTTC. Amino acid sequence: CASTARERVVSEQLF.